The rows below give T cell receptor beta chains drawn from one sample of a study of vaccination effects on CD4 cells after COVID-19. Their antigens are not known. Sequencing used immunoSEQ multiplex PCR; TCRdb keeps in-frame clones, though not all of them. The profile shows tens of thousands of clones, more than 70% of them singletons. This specimen consisted of CD4+ T cells from PBMCs cultured without peptide, obtained before COVID-19 vaccination. The receptors were sampled from a human donor who received a COVID-19 vaccine. Both conserved end residues are part of each CDR3. The order of the fields is V gene, D gene, clone size, CDR3 protein. D genes are given only for firm matches. The listing skips clone size in some rows; elsewhere it reads once, few, many or a size class.

v_call: TRBV3-1/TRBV3-2; d_call: NA; clone_size: NA; cdr3_aa: CASSSRWTEAFF
v_call: TRBV24-1; d_call: NA; clone_size: NA; cdr3_aa: CATSKQYGGYTF
v_call: TRBV3-1/TRBV3-2; d_call: NA; clone_size: NA; cdr3_aa: CASSQGYQGMSNYGYTF
v_call: TRBV29-1; d_call: NA; clone_size: NA; cdr3_aa: CSVEGTMNTEAFF
v_call: TRBV29-1; d_call: NA; clone_size: once; cdr3_aa: CSVAPVGTGYGYTF
v_call: TRBV5-1; d_call: NA; clone_size: NA; cdr3_aa: CASSLVGENTEAFF
v_call: TRBV7-2; d_call: NA; clone_size: NA; cdr3_aa: CASSASRDGSPLHF
v_call: TRBV2; d_call: NA; clone_size: once; cdr3_aa: CASTILGSTDTQYF
v_call: TRBV4-3; d_call: NA; clone_size: NA; cdr3_aa: CASSQDRQARNYGYTF
v_call: TRBV7-9; d_call: NA; clone_size: few; cdr3_aa: CASTRGDLYQETQYF
v_call: TRBV3-1/TRBV3-2; d_call: NA; clone_size: NA; cdr3_aa: CASSQGTLVNEKLFF
v_call: TRBV7-3; d_call: NA; clone_size: NA; cdr3_aa: CASSPRGGSGQARSYTF
v_call: TRBV5-1; d_call: TRBD1; clone_size: few; cdr3_aa: CASSWGTGPVGNEQFF
v_call: TRBV10-1; d_call: NA; clone_size: NA; cdr3_aa: CASSESGTYGYTF
v_call: TRBV6-4; d_call: NA; clone_size: NA; cdr3_aa: CASSDTMGAPTEAFF